Listed below are T cell receptor beta chains from one sample, sequenced in a study of T cells after yellow fever vaccination. One entry per CDR3 protein results from TCRdb running MiXCR on the 5' RACE reads. The sample holds some 390,000 distinct CDR3 sequences, 6.2% seen once. The specimen comprised PBMCs, sampled 5 days after the yellow fever booster vaccination. The receptors shown here come from a man aged 25 to 40 who received the YFV17D yellow fever vaccine. CDR3s include the opening cysteine and the closing phenylalanine or tryptophan. D genes are given only for firm matches. Size is omitted from some rows. Given values are once, few, many or a class for expanded clones.

d_gene	j_gene	v_gene	abundance	len	CDR3nt	CDR3aa
-	TRBJ2-5	TRBV28	many	18	TGTGCCAGCAGTTTATATGGACGAAGAATCGGGACGAAAGAGACCCAGTACTTC	CASSLYGRRIGTKETQYF
TRBD1	TRBJ1-4	TRBV27	few	15	TGTGCCAGCAGTTTATCCCCAGGGGGTAGTGAAAAACTGTTTTTT	CASSLSPGGSEKLFF
-	TRBJ1-2	TRBV12-3/TRBV12-4	-	13	TGTGCCAGCAGTCAACAGGGACTTCATGGCTACACCTTC	CASSQQGLHGYTF
-	TRBJ2-2	TRBV7-2	few	14	TGTGCCAGCAGCCTTCACAGGGCTAACGGGGAGCTGTTTTTT	CASSLHRANGELFF
-	TRBJ2-3	TRBV7-3	-	14	TGTGCCAGCAGCTACCGGGACGCCACAGATACGCAGTATTTT	CASSYRDATDTQYF
TRBD2	TRBJ2-5	TRBV4-3	many	15	TGCGCCAGCAGCCGTACGGGAGGGCCAGGCGAGACCCAGTACTTC	CASSRTGGPGETQYF
-	TRBJ2-7	TRBV14	many	11	TGTGCCAGCAGCCAAGTGAACGAGCAGTACTTC	CASSQVNEQYF
TRBD2	TRBJ2-1	TRBV28	few	14	TGTGCCAGCAGTCGAGGACTAGCGCACAATGAGCAGTTCTTC	CASSRGLAHNEQFF
TRBD2	TRBJ2-5	TRBV19	-	17	TGTGCCAGTAGTATAGATCGAGGACTAGCGGGAGAAGAGACCCAGTACTTC	CASSIDRGLAGEETQYF
-	TRBJ1-6	TRBV21-1	many	15	TGTGCCAGCAGCAAAGATGAAGGGGCTTATTCACCCCTCCACTTT	CASSKDEGAYSPLHF
-	TRBJ2-2	TRBV25-1	-	12	TGTGCCAGCAGTTTAGGAGCCTGGGAGCTGTTTTTT	CASSLGAWELFF
TRBD1	TRBJ1-4	TRBV7-2	-	14	TGTGCCAGCAGCCTAGACGGACAGGGGGCTCGTCTGTTTTTT	CASSLDGQGARLFF
-	TRBJ2-5	TRBV20-1	many	15	TGCAGTGCTAGAATCCCCACAGGCCTGCAAGAGACCCAGTACTTC	CSARIPTGLQETQYF
-	TRBJ2-1	TRBV10-3	few	13	TGTGCCATCAGTGAGTCGGCGGTCAATGAGCAGTTCTTC	CAISESAVNEQFF
-	TRBJ2-5	TRBV7-2	-	15	TGTGCCAGCAGCTTACAGGGGCTACCTGGTGAGACCCAGTACTTC	CASSLQGLPGETQYF